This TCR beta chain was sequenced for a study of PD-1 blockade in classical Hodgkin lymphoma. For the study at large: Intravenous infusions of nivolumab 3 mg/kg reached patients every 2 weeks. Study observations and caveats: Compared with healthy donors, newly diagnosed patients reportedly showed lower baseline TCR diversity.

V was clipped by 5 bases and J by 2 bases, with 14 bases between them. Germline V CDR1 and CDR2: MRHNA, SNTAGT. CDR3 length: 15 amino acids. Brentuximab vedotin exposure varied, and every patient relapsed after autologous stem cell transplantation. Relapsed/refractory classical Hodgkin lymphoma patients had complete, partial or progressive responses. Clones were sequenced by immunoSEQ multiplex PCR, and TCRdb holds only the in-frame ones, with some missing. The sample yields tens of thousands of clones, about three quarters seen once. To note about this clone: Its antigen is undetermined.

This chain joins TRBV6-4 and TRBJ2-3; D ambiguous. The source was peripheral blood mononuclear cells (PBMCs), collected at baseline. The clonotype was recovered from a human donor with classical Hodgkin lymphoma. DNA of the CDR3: TGTGCCAGCAGTTACACGGACCGCTCCACAGATACGCAGTATTTT. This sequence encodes CASSYTDRSTDTQYF.